Below, 30 T cell receptor beta chains from the same sample are listed, as sequenced in a study of T cell responses to AZD1222 COVID-19 vaccine. Clones were sequenced by immunoSEQ multiplex PCR, and TCRdb holds only the in-frame ones, with some missing. The data show over 150,000 clones, with 90% to 95% seen just once and about 1% held by the top ten. The sequences come from peripheral blood, collected 28 days after the second dose of the MenACWY control vaccine. The receptors stem from an adult who received the MenACWY meningococcal vaccine as a control.

The chain uses TRBV19 and TRBJ1-6; 11 nucleotides line up with TRBD1. The length of the CDR3 is 15 residues. Germline CDR1 LNHDA, CDR2 SQIVND (reference sequence). V gave up 5 bases and J gave up 8 bases; unmatched junction bases: 5. Here the CDR3 DNA reads TGTGCCAGTAGTGATCCGGGACAGGGGGATTCACCCCTCCACTTT. Its protein product is CASSDPGQGDSPLHF.

This sequence joins TRBV3-1 (or the pseudogene TRBV3-2) and TRBJ2-5; D unresolved. The CDR3 spans 13 residues. V was pared by 4 bases and J by 1 base, with 7 bases between. CDR1 and CDR2 (germline): LGHDT, YNNKEL (reference sequence). CDR3 protein: CASSPRVQETQYF. The CDR3 DNA sequence: TGTGCCAGCAGCCCTAGGGTCCAAGAGACCCAGTACTTC.

The rearrangement links TRBV30 to TRBJ1-1, with D perhaps TRBD1 (6 bases). CDR3 size: 15 residues. CDR1 is GTSNPN and CDR2 is SVGIG in the germline V gene (reference sequence). Trimming pared 2 bases from V and 1 base from J, leaving 14 bases between. CDR3 in amino acids: CAWSRSGGANTEAFF. CDR3 sequence (DNA): TGTGCCTGGAGTCGTAGTGGGGGCGCGAACACTGAAGCTTTCTTT.

This chain links TRBV6-5 with TRBJ1-2, with TRBD1 as a possible D gene (5 bases). The ends were cut back, 7 bases at V and 4 bases at J, with 13 bases in the middle. This CDR3 comprises 13 residues. Germline V gene sequence: CDR1 MNHEY, CDR2 SVGAGI. The CDR3 bases are TGTGCCAGCACGGGGGGGACCATCTATGGCTACACCTTC. It translates to CASTGGTIYGYTF.

V usage is TRBV7-9 and J usage is TRBJ1-4, with a tentative D call TRBD1 (6 bases). The CDR3 consists of 13 residues. V lost 5 bases and J lost 8, with 12 bases in between. Germline CDR1 and CDR2: SEHNR and FQNEAQ (reference sequence). The chain's CDR3 is CASSPRGAEKLFF. The CDR3 DNA reads as TGTGCCAGCAGCCCGCGGGGGGCCGAAAAACTGTTTTTT. Complete variable domain (other parts from reference TRBV7-9 and TRBJ1-4): DTGVSQNPRHKITKRGQNVTFRCDPISEHNRLYWYRQTLGQGPEFLTYFQNEAQLEKSRLLSDRFSAERPKGSFSTLEIQRTEQGDSAMYLCASSPRGAEKLFFGSGTQLSVL.

The chain has TRBV27 and TRBJ1-3, with 11 bases aligning to TRBD1. The germline V gene encodes CDR1 MNHEY and CDR2 SMNVEV (reference sequence). The CDR3 is 16 amino acids. Trimming cost V 4 bases and J 5 bases; bases outside gene matches: 7. The CDR3 nucleotides read TGTGCCAGCAGTTCGGCCGGGACAGGGGGAAGAAACACCATATATTTT. Translated, it gives CASSSAGTGGRNTIYF.

The rearrangement joins TRBV7-6 to TRBJ1-6, with 9 bases identical to TRBD1. Germline V gene lookup returns CDR1 SGHVS and CDR2 FNYEAQ. This CDR3 has 17 residues. The trim removed 2 bases at V and 8 bases at J, leaving 10 bases unmatched. For the CDR3, the DNA is TGTGCCAGCAGCTTATCGGGACAGGGATCTATTTATTCACCCCTCCACTTT. Protein: CASSLSGQGSIYSPLHF.

The chain combines TRBV7-3 with TRBJ2-1; no definite D call. Trimming cost V 3 bases and J 0 bases, with 9 bases left between them. From germline, CDR1 is SGHTA and CDR2 FQGTGA. This CDR3 has 15 residues. CDR3 DNA: TGTGCCAGCAGCTTTTCGCAAAGCTCCTACAATGAGCAGTTCTTC. Amino acids: CASSFSQSSYNEQFF.

This clone was counted a single time. The chain links TRBV6-6 to TRBJ1-2; TRBD1 might be the D (6 bases). The CDR3 is made up of 13 amino acids. In germline, CDR1 is MNHNY, CDR2 SVGAGI (reference sequence). V was trimmed by 3 bases and J by 2 bases, leaving 7 bases between them. The CDR3 nucleotides are TGTGCCAGCAGTTATGGGGGCAACTATGGCTACACCTTC. This gives the protein CASSYGGNYGYTF.

V usage is TRBV27 and J usage is TRBJ2-1, with 12 nucleotides matching TRBD2. Germline V gene lookup returns CDR1 MNHEY and CDR2 SMNVEV (reference sequence). The junction had 12 bases not matched to a gene; V was cut back by 5 bases and J by 13 bases. There are 15 residues in the CDR3. This CDR3 is CASSPNGLAGSGQFF. The CDR3 DNA sequence: TGTGCCAGCAGTCCTAACGGACTAGCGGGGTCCGGTCAGTTCTTC.

In regard to this clone: This same CDR3 is encoded by further DNA sequences in the sample. The V and J genes are TRBV29-1 and TRBJ2-1; 8 bases are shared with TRBD1. Germline V CDR1 and CDR2: SQVTM, ANQGSEA. The CDR3 has 14 residues. The trim removed 6 bases at V and 6 bases at J, leaving 10 bases unmatched. CDR3 protein: CSVRRTGLGNEQFF. The CDR3 bases are TGCAGCGTCCGACGGACAGGGCTGGGCAATGAGCAGTTCTTC.

This clone was counted between two and nine times. The V gene is TRBV19, the J gene TRBJ1-6; the D is unclear. The CDR3 extends over 12 amino acids. Trimming cost V 2 bases and J 7 bases, with 3 bases left between them. The germline gives CDR1 LNHDA, CDR2 SQIVND (reference sequence). The CDR3 DNA reads as TGTGCCAGTAGTATATTGAATTCACCCCTCCACTTT. This sequence encodes CASSILNSPLHF.

This rearrangement joins TRBV12-5 to TRBJ1-2, with 7 bases identical to TRBD1. CDR1 LGHNT and CDR2 FRNRAP come from the germline V gene. CDR3 length: 15 amino acids. The V segment lost 4 bases and the J segment 8 bases; nucleotides outside the gene matches: 13. DNA of the CDR3: TGTGCTAGTGGTTCGCCCGGGACAGCCATTAGGGGCTACACCTTC. Its translation is CASGSPGTAIRGYTF.

The J gene is TRBJ2-3, the V gene TRBV24-1, with D perhaps being TRBD1 or TRBD2 (6 bases each). The ends were cut back, 3 bases at V and 2 bases at J, with 11 bases in the middle. This CDR3 is 15 amino acids long. Germline V gene data show CDR1 as KGHDR and CDR2 as SFDVKD. Here the CDR3 DNA reads TGTGCCACCAGTGATCCGACGGGGGCCACAGATACGCAGTATTTT. Protein sequence: CATSDPTGATDTQYF.

This chain connects TRBV10-3 to TRBJ1-2; weak D call: TRBD1 (5 bases). CDR1 is ENHRY and CDR2 is SYGVKD in the germline V gene. The ends were cut back, 2 bases at V and 6 bases at J, with 16 bases in the middle. CDR3 length equals 15 residues. The chain's CDR3 is CAISEPSRGVNGYTF. DNA for the CDR3: TGTGCCATCAGTGAGCCCTCTAGGGGCGTGAATGGCTACACCTTC.

The rearrangement links TRBV5-1 to TRBJ1-1; 7 bases fit TRBD1. J gave up 4 bases and V 5 bases, and 8 bases lay outside the gene matches. Germline V gene lookup returns CDR1 SGHRS and CDR2 YFSETQ. The CDR3 extends over 14 amino acids. The CDR3 DNA follows: TGCGCCAGCAGGGTACAGGGGCAGGGCACTGAAGCTTTCTTT. This translates into CASRVQGQGTEAFF. The variable domain in full, with the rest retrieved from reference TRBV5-1 and TRBJ1-1, is KAGVTQTPRYLIKTRGQQVTLSCSPISGHRSVSWYQQTPGQGLQFLFEYFSETQRNKGNFPGRFSGRQFSNSRSEMNVSTLELGDSALYLCASRVQGQGTEAFFGQGTRLTVV.

The chain carries TRBV27 and TRBJ1-1; possible D gene TRBD1, 5 bases. V lost 0 bases to trimming and J lost 3 bases, with 17 bases between them. The CDR3 is 17 amino acids. Germline V gives CDR1 MNHEY, CDR2 SMNVEV (reference sequence). DNA of the CDR3: TGTGCCAGCAGTTTATCCCGATGGGGGGGAACGGACACTGAAGCTTTCTTT. Its protein is CASSLSRWGGTDTEAFF.

The chain recombines TRBV27 with TRBJ2-2, with a possible D match to TRBD1 (5 bases). Germline V lookup: CDR1 MNHEY, CDR2 SMNVEV (reference sequence). The germline V and J ends were trimmed by 1 base and 5 bases, with 8 bases remaining between them. There are 14 residues in the CDR3. The CDR3 nucleotides are TGTGCCAGCAGTTTATTGGGGCCGACCGGGGAGCTGTTTTTT. This sequence encodes CASSLLGPTGELFF.

Regarding this clone: Other nucleotide sequences from this sample produce the same CDR3. The V and J genes are TRBV7-2 and TRBJ1-1, with D possibly matching TRBD1 (5 bases). The CDR3 runs 13 residues. Germline V gene lookup returns CDR1 SGHTA and CDR2 FQGNSA. Trimming cost V 4 bases and J 1 base, with 7 bases left between them. The CDR3 DNA sequence: TGTGCCAGCAGCTCCGGACAGAACACTGAAGCTTTCTTT. This sequence encodes CASSSGQNTEAFF.

The rearrangement uses TRBV7-2 and TRBJ1-5; no clear D. Germline V lookup: CDR1 SGHTA, CDR2 FQGNSA. The ends were cut back, 8 bases at V and 0 bases at J, with 14 bases in the middle. The CDR3 is 15 amino acids. Here the CDR3 DNA reads TGTGCCAGCGAGAAAGGAGGGAATAGCAATCAGCCCCAGCATTTT. Protein sequence: CASEKGGNSNQPQHF. Supplemented by reference TRBV7-2 and TRBJ1-5, the full variable domain reads GAGVSQSPSNKVTEKGKDVELRCDPISGHTALYWYRQSLGQGLEFLIYFQGNSAPDKSGLPSDRFSAERTGGSVSTLTIQRTQQEDSAVYLCASEKGGNSNQPQHFGDGTRLSIL.

The J gene is TRBJ1-5, the V gene TRBV19; possible D gene TRBD1, 5 bases. CDR1 is LNHDA, CDR2 SQIVND, per germline (reference sequence). This CDR3 spans 17 amino acids. Deletions cut 1 base from V and 7 bases from J, with 20 bases between. The CDR3, as DNA: TGTGCCAGTAGTATAGGCAACAGAGGCGGGGCATCCCAGCCCCAGCATTTT. This codes for CASSIGNRGGASQPQHF. The complete variable domain, with remaining parts taken from reference TRBV19 and TRBJ1-5, reads DGGITQSPKYLFRKEGQNVTLSCEQNLNHDAMYWYRQDPGQGLRLIYYSQIVNDFQKGDIAEGYSVSREKKESFPLTVTSAQKNPTAFYLCASSIGNRGGASQPQHFGDGTRLSIL.

J is TRBJ2-1 and V is TRBV5-6; 9 bases are a match to TRBD2. The V segment lost 0 bases and the J segment 6 bases; nucleotides outside the gene matches: 4. The CDR3 is made up of 15 amino acids. The germline V gene encodes CDR1 SGHDT and CDR2 YYEEEE. CDR3 sequence reads: CASSLVAGGPNEQFF. CDR3 nucleotides: TGTGCCAGCAGCTTGGTGGCGGGGGGGCCCAATGAGCAGTTCTTC.

V and J are TRBV19 and TRBJ2-1; 8 nucleotides align to TRBD2. V lost 5 bases to trimming and J lost 1 base; unmatched junction nucleotides: 10. CDR3 length equals 17 residues. The germline V gene has CDR1 LNHDA and CDR2 SQIVND (reference sequence). CDR3 residues: CASSVTGTRFSYNEQFF. CDR3 coding DNA: TGTGCCAGTAGTGTAACCGGGACTAGATTTTCCTACAATGAGCAGTTCTTC.

Details on this clone: Other nucleotide sequences in the sample specify the same CDR3. The rearrangement joins TRBV5-6 to TRBJ2-5; D is uncertain. Germline assignment: CDR1 SGHDT and CDR2 YYEEEE. The CDR3 runs 11 residues. Trimming cost V 2 bases and J 1 base, with 0 bases left between them. The chain's CDR3 is CASSFQETQYF. DNA for the CDR3: TGTGCCAGCAGCTTCCAAGAGACCCAGTACTTC. Full variable domain (rest looked up from reference TRBV5-6 and TRBJ2-5): DAGVTQSPTHLIKTRGQQVTLRCSPKSGHDTVSWYQQALGQGPQFIFQYYEEEERQRGNFPDRFSGHQFPNYSSELNVNALLLGDSALYLCASSFQETQYFGPGTRLLVL.

The chain recombines TRBV2 with TRBJ2-7; D might be TRBD1 (6 bases). Germline values: CDR1 SNHLY, CDR2 FYNNEI. The CDR3 spans 13 residues. V gave up 7 bases and J gave up 3 bases, with 13 bases separating them. CDR3 nucleotide sequence: TGTGCCAGCACTCTTGGCAGGGGCTACGAGCAGTACTTC. It codes for CASTLGRGYEQYF. The entire variable domain, with the rest obtained from reference TRBV2 and TRBJ2-7, is as follows: EPEVTQTPSHQVTQMGQEVILRCVPISNHLYFYWYRQILGQKVEFLVSFYNNEISEKSEIFDDQFSVERPDGSNFTLKIRSTKLEDSAMYFCASTLGRGYEQYFGPGTRLTVT.

The genes are TRBV6-6 and TRBJ2-5, with 9 bases matching TRBD1. The CDR3 is 15 residues long. Germline assignment: CDR1 MNHNY and CDR2 SVGAGI (reference sequence). Trimming took 2 bases from V and 3 from J; bases not matched to a gene: 4. CDR3 nucleotides: TGTGCCAGCAGTTACCCAGGGACAGGGAAAGAGACCCAGTACTTC. Protein: CASSYPGTGKETQYF.

The chain is built from TRBV19 and TRBJ1-4, with D possibly matching TRBD1 (6 bases). This CDR3 is built from 15 residues. V lost 7 bases and J lost 7, with 19 bases in between. Germline V CDR1 and CDR2: LNHDA, SQIVND (reference sequence). As DNA, the CDR3 is TGTGCCAGTAATTACGGACAGTCACTCGGTGAAAAACTGTTTTTT. Translating gives CASNYGQSLGEKLFF.

This chain connects TRBV5-5 to TRBJ2-5; D perhaps matches TRBD1 (7 bases). Germline CDR1 is SGHKS and CDR2 is YYEKEE (reference sequence). CDR3 length: 15 residues. V lost 4 bases, J lost 4 bases, and 17 bases lay in between. The CDR3 nucleotides read TGTGCCAGCAGCCCGACAGGGAGGTTTATAGAGACCCAGTACTTC. This codes for CASSPTGRFIETQYF.

The genes are TRBV6-5 and TRBJ1-3; possibly TRBD1 for D (6 bases). CDR1 and CDR2 (germline): MNHEY, SVGAGI. The CDR3 loop spans 13 amino acids. V dropped 6 bases and J dropped 4 bases, with 10 bases sitting between them. This CDR3 reads CASSQGSGNTIYF. CDR3 nucleotides: TGTGCCAGCAGCCAGGGGTCGGGAAACACCATATATTTT.

The genes are TRBV7-9 and TRBJ1-5, with D maybe TRBD1 (6 bases). This CDR3 is built from 15 residues. V lost 3 bases and J 2 bases, leaving 11 bases between the germline ends. Germline V CDR1 and CDR2: SEHNR, FQNEAQ (reference sequence). CDR3 DNA: TGTGCCAGCAGCTTCCCAGGGGCAGGCAATCAGCCCCAGCATTTT. It translates to CASSFPGAGNQPQHF.